The 5 T cell receptor beta chains listed next were all sequenced from one sample in a study of blood T cells in healthy people across ages. A sample-barcoded 5' primer and a J-beta primer mix were used in a second PCR of roughly 6 to 11 cycles. TCRdb passed the 5' RACE reads through MiXCR, listing each CDR3 protein once. The data contain almost 800,000 distinct CDR3 sequences, roughly 60% of them singletons. The specimen sequenced was blood. Receptors originate from a man in his thirties or forties in good health.

V and J are TRBV2 and TRBJ1-1, with D possibly being TRBD1 (6 bases). This CDR3 has 14 amino acids. Trimming cost V 4 bases and J 6 bases, with 15 bases left between them. Germline CDR1 and CDR2: SNHLY and FYNNEI. Written as DNA, the CDR3 is TGTGCCAGCAGTGTAAGGACAGTCGAAGCTGAAGCTTTCTTT. It yields the protein CASSVRTVEAEAFF.

The V call is TRBV5-1, the J call TRBJ1-2; 7 nucleotides line up with TRBD1. Trimming took 8 bases from V and 8 from J; bases not matched to a gene: 3. Per the germline V gene, CDR1 is SGHRS and CDR2 is YFSETQ. CDR3 length: 10 amino acids. The CDR3 is CASDRDGYTF. In DNA, the CDR3 is TGCGCCAGTGACAGGGACGGCTACACCTTC.

The chain recombines TRBV10-1 with TRBJ2-1, with 12 bases matching TRBD2. CDR1 and CDR2 (germline): WNHNN, SYGVQD (reference sequence). Trimming removed 4 bases from V and 7 bases from J; junction bases left unmatched: 5. The CDR3 extends over 15 amino acids. The CDR3 nucleotides are TGCGCCAGCAGTGCCCAAGGGACTAGCGGGAATGAGCAGTTCTTC. It codes for CASSAQGTSGNEQFF.

This chain uses TRBV12-3 or TRBV12-4 with TRBJ2-7; D unresolved. The DNA end lines up better with TRBJ2-5; the J call may be wrong. CDR3 size: 13 residues. As DNA, the CDR3 is TGTGCCAGCAGTCGGGCGGTCCTAGAGACCCAGTACTTC. It yields the protein CASSRAVLETQYF.

The chain links TRBV18 to TRBJ2-7; no definite D call. Germline assignment: CDR1 KGHSH and CDR2 LQKENI. V gave up 2 bases and J gave up 2 bases, with 13 bases separating them. The CDR3 totals 15 residues. CDR3 sequence reads: CASSPAPRHPYEQYF. The CDR3 region has the DNA TGTGCCAGCTCACCAGCCCCGAGGCACCCCTACGAGCAGTACTTC.